The 9 T cell receptor beta chains reported below all come from one sample, sequenced in a study of cytomegalovirus exposure and HLA in healthy donors. It was with 60 Vbeta and 13 Jbeta primers that the PCR ran. Some clones are missing from TCRdb's copy, which holds only in-frame ones; the method was immunoSEQ multiplex PCR. The sample totals just under 60,000 clones. Source material: PBMCs. Every receptor here comes from a male donor in good health and CMV-seronegative.

The rearrangement links TRBV29-1 to TRBJ1-2, with a possible D match to TRBD1 (5 bases). The germline V gene encodes CDR1 SQVTM and CDR2 ANQGSEA. Trimming removed 0 bases at V and 6 bases at J, with 8 bases between. The CDR3 has 12 residues. The CDR3 region is CSVEEDTNGYTF. In DNA form, the CDR3 reads TGCAGCGTTGAAGAGGACACTAATGGCTACACCTTC.

On this clone: Germline is not matched at one junction end, which may reflect a read error. The chain uses TRBV18 and TRBJ1-2, with D perhaps matching TRBD1 (5 bases). Germline CDR1 is KGHSH and CDR2 is LQKENI. This CDR3 spans 16 amino acids. The CDR3 DNA follows: TGTGCCAGCGCACCGGGTCTAAGGGACTCCAACTATGGCTACACCTTC. Protein: CASAPGLRDSNYGYTF.

The chain uses TRBV9 and TRBJ1-6, with a possible D match to TRBD1 (6 bases). Per the germline V gene, CDR1 is SGDLS and CDR2 is YYNGEE. The V end lost 0 bases, the J end lost 4 bases, and 8 bases lay between the germline ends. This CDR3 is built from 15 residues. CDR3 bases: TGTGCCAGCAGCGTAGAAGGACAGTATAATTCACCCCTCCACTTT. This gives the protein CASSVEGQYNSPLHF.

A word on this clone: Additional DNA sequences in this sample encode the identical CDR3. The chain uses TRBV5-4 and TRBJ2-5; possible D gene TRBD2, 5 bases. The CDR3 is 13 residues long. Germline CDR1 and CDR2: SGHNT and YYREEE (reference sequence). The ends were cut back, 4 bases at V and 4 bases at J, with 11 bases in the middle. CDR3 sequence: CASSPPRGETQYF. Written as DNA, the CDR3 is TGTGCCAGCAGCCCTCCCCGGGGAGAGACCCAGTACTTC.

J is TRBJ2-7 and V is TRBV5-1; tentative D call: TRBD1 (6 bases). This CDR3 contains 15 residues. Germline CDR1 SGHRS, CDR2 YFSETQ. The germline V and J ends were trimmed by 4 bases and 6 bases, with 20 bases remaining between them. The CDR3 DNA sequence: TGCGCCAGCAGCATCGGACAGACGATCAGAGGCGAGCAGTACTTC. As protein: CASSIGQTIRGEQYF.

The V and J genes are TRBV5-6 and TRBJ2-7; possible D gene TRBD1, 5 bases. Germline V lookup: CDR1 SGHDT, CDR2 YYEEEE. The CDR3 covers 14 residues. The V end lost 2 bases, the J end lost 5 bases, and 14 bases lay between the germline ends. CDR3 loop: CASSLGRVGHEQYF. CDR3 nucleotide sequence: TGTGCCAGCAGCTTAGGCAGGGTCGGGCACGAGCAGTACTTC.

V gene TRBV4-3 combines with J gene TRBJ2-5, with D tentatively TRBD1 (6 bases). Gene TRBJ2-7 matches the end of the DNA better, so the J call may be wrong. Germline V lookup: CDR1 LGHNA, CDR2 YSLEER. The CDR3 has 17 amino acids. DNA for the CDR3: TGCGCCAGCAGCCACTTCCCTCAGCGGACAGCACCCTACGAGCAGTACTTC. Protein: CASSHFPQRTAPYEQYF.

The CDR3 region has the DNA TGTGCCAGCAGCCGGGGTTCAGGGGGCCCTGAGAACATTCAGTACTTC. As protein: CASSRGSGGPENIQYF. The chain joins TRBV4-2 to TRBJ2-4, with 8 positions matching TRBD1. The CDR3 spans 16 residues. Germline V gene sequence: CDR1 LGHNA, CDR2 YNFKEQ. Trimming took 4 bases from V and 7 from J; bases not matched to a gene: 12.

The chain employs TRBV2 and TRBJ1-2, with TRBD1 matching 10 bases. Germline V gene data show CDR1 as SNHLY and CDR2 as FYNNEI. CDR3 size: 15 residues. V shed 4 bases, J shed 7 bases, and the junction held 9 bases outside the gene matches. This chain's CDR3 is CASSVGTGTGAGYTF. The CDR3 coding sequence is TGTGCCAGCAGTGTGGGGACCGGGACAGGGGCTGGCTACACCTTC.